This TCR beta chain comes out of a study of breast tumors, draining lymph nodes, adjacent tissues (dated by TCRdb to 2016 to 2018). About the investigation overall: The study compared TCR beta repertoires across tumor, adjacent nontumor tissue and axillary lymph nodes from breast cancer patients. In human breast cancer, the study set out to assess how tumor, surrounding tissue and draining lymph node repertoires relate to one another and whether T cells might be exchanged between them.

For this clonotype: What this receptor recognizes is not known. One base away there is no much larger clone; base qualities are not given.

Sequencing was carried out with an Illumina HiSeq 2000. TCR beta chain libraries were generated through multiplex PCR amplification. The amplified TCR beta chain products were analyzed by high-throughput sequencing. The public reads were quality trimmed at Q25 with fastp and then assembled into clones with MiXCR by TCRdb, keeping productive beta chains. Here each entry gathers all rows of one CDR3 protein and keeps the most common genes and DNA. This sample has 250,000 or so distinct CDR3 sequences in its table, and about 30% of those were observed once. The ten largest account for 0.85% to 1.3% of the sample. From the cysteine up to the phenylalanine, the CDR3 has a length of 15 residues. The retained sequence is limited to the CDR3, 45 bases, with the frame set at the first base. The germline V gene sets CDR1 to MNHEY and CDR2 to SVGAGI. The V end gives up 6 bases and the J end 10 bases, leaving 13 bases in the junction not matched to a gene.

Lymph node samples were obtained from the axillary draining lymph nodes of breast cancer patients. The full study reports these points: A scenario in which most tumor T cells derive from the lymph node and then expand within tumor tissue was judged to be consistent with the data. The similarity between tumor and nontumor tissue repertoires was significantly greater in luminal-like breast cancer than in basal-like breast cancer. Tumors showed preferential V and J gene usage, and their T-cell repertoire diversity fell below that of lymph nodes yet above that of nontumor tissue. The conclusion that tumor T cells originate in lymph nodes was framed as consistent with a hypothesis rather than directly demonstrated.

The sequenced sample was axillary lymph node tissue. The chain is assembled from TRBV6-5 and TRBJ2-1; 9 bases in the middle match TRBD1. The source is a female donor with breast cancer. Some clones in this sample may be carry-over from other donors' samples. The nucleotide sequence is TGTGCCAGCAGCCCCCGGGGGACAGGGTTTAGGGAGCAGTTCTTC. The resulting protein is CASSPRGTGFREQFF.